This TCR beta chain was found in a study of blood T cell repertoires in COVID-19. Trimming cost V 1 base and J 3 bases, with 6 bases left between them. The CDR3 spans 14 residues. Per the germline V gene, CDR1 is SEHNR and CDR2 is FQNEAQ (reference sequence). Participants were aged 18 to 89 years from 24 US areas. Recovered participants had two consecutive negative NP/OP PCR tests, healthcare professional clearance, or symptom resolution. The data were produced by immunoSEQ multiplex PCR, yet TCRdb's version contains in-frame clones alone and is incomplete. The data contain under 250,000 clones, about 90% of them singletons.

The rearrangement links TRBV7-9 to TRBJ1-4; D is ambiguous. This receptor was identified in a young man who had recovered from COVID-19. The specimen was PBMCs or T cells enriched from blood (not recorded which). CDR3 loop: CASSLGTANEKLFF. CDR3 in DNA: TGTGCCAGCAGCTTAGGTACAGCTAATGAAAAACTGTTTTTT.